Listed below are T cell receptor beta chains from one sample, sequenced in a study of vaccination and CD4 T cells after COVID-19. For these TCRs, the target antigens are not known. TCRdb recomputed calls from the PCR reads with MiXCR, one row per CDR3 protein. The sample has about 3,900 distinct CDR3 sequences, 15% to 20% seen once. The sequenced sample consisted of CD4+ T cells from blood, cultured in vitro. All receptors derive from a human donor who had recovered from COVID-19. CDR3s include the opening cysteine and the closing phenylalanine or tryptophan. A D gene is named only where the DNA matches it firmly. The size of a clone is reported for some rows only, either as once, few or many, or as a class for expanded clones.

>TRBD1|TRBV5-4|NA|TRBJ1-6
TGTGCCAGCAGCTTCATGACAGGGGGCCCTACACCCCTCCACTTT
CASSFMTGGPTPLHF
>NA|TRBV20-1|once|TRBJ2-7
TGCAGTGCTAGCCGTACTAGTTCTCCGCAGTACTTC
CSASRTSSPQYF
>NA|TRBV6-1|NA|TRBJ1-6
TGTGCCAGCAGTAATCCCTCCTGGGAATATTCGGATTCACCCCTCCACTTT
CASSNPSWEYSDSPLHF
>TRBD2|TRBV30|medium-sized|TRBJ2-3
TGTGCCTGGAGTCCGGCGGGGGGGGCGCAGTATTTT
CAWSPAGGAQYF
>NA|TRBV5-1|NA|TRBJ2-5
TGCGCCAGCAGCTTGGTATCGGCAGGCCTAAACCAAGAGACCCAGTACTTC
CASSLVSAGLNQETQYF
>NA|TRBV7-9|few|TRBJ2-7
TGTGCCAGCAGCTTTTCAGGATTCGAGCAGTACTTC
CASSFSGFEQYF
>NA|TRBV25-1|large|TRBJ1-6
TGTGCCAGCAGTGGGCAGGGAAATTCACCCCTCCACTTT
CASSGQGNSPLHF
>NA|TRBV5-1|NA|TRBJ2-5
TGCGCCAGCAGCCCCGCCGGGACCCAAGAGACCCAGTACTTC
CASSPAGTQETQYF
>NA|TRBV6-1|medium-sized|TRBJ1-6
TGTGCCAGCAGTGAAGCGGGGATTTCACCCCTCCACTTT
CASSEAGISPLHF
>NA|TRBV7-2|NA|TRBJ2-6
TGTGCCAGCACCCGAGACAGGCCTCTAAGCTCTGGGGCCAACGTCCTGACTTTC
CASTRDRPLSSGANVLTF
>NA|TRBV21-1|medium-sized|TRBJ1-3
TGTGCCAGCAGACAGCCGACAGTCTCTGGAAACACCATATATTTT
CASRQPTVSGNTIYF
>TRBD2|TRBV5-4|NA|TRBJ2-5
TGTGCCAGCAGCTCTCTTAGCGGGGGCGCAGGGGAGACCCAGTACTTC
CASSSLSGGAGETQYF
>NA|TRBV11-2|few|TRBJ1-6
TGTGCCAGCAGCTTAGGGACGGGGACCCTCCACTTT
CASSLGTGTLHF
>TRBD1|TRBV12-3/TRBV12-4|NA|TRBJ1-1
TGTGCCAGCAGCTATGGGACAGGTGCGACTGAAGCTTTCTTT
CASSYGTGATEAFF
>NA|TRBV12-3/TRBV12-4|few|TRBJ2-3
TGTGCCAGCAGCCTCGGGACCCACACGCAGTATTTT
CASSLGTHTQYF
>TRBD2|TRBV6-5|large|TRBJ2-3
TGTGCCAGCAGTTACCCCGGGGTAGCGGGGACTGGTACGCAGTATTTT
CASSYPGVAGTGTQYF
>NA|TRBV7-2|few|TRBJ1-5
TGTGCCAGCAGCCCCAGACCTGATCAGCCCCAGCATTTT
CASSPRPDQPQHF
>NA|TRBV15|NA|TRBJ1-4
TGTGCCACCAGCAGAGGAAGTGCAACTAATGAAAAACTGTTTTTT
CATSRGSATNEKLFF
>NA|TRBV30|NA|TRBJ2-7
TGTGCCTGGCGGACAGCCCTTACCTACGAGCAGTACTTC
CAWRTALTYEQYF
>NA|TRBV7-8|medium-sized|TRBJ2-1
TGTGCCAGCAGCAAGACTAGGACGCCCGGTGAGCAGTTCTTC
CASSKTRTPGEQFF
>NA|TRBV12-3/TRBV12-4|few|TRBJ2-5
TGTGCCAGCACGGGTGGGACGCCGACCCACGGGACCCAGTACTTC
CASTGGTPTHGTQYF
>NA|TRBV5-5|NA|TRBJ2-2
TGTGCCAGCAGCTTGAAGGAAACCGGGGAGCTGTTTTTT
CASSLKETGELFF
>NA|TRBV7-5|NA|TRBJ2-7
NA
CISVPEATREFNEQYF
>NA|TRBV6-1|medium-sized|TRBJ2-1
TGTGCCAGCAGGAGGCGATCGGAATACAATGAGCAGTTCTTC
CASRRRSEYNEQFF
>NA|TRBV5-1|NA|TRBJ1-2
TGCGCCAGCAGCCTGGGACTGCGCTACACCTTC
CASSLGLRYTF
>NA|TRBV5-1|NA|TRBJ1-1
TGCGCCAGCAAGGGGGGGACTGAAGCTTTCTTT
CASKGGTEAFF
>TRBD1|TRBV20-1|large|TRBJ2-3
TGCAGTGCTTTGTCCGGGACAGGTGTTACAGATACGCAGTATTTT
CSALSGTGVTDTQYF
>TRBD2|TRBV7-2|NA|TRBJ2-3
TGTGCCAGCAGCTTAAAGGTAGCGGGCTATACGCAGTATTTT
CASSLKVAGYTQYF
>NA|TRBV7-9|NA|TRBJ1-1
TGTGCCAGCAGCTTTGGCGGCAGGAACACTGAAGCTTTCTTT
CASSFGGRNTEAFF
>TRBD1|TRBV6-1|NA|TRBJ1-1
TGTGCCAGCAGACGAGGACAGGGGGCGAACACTGAAGCTTTCTTT
CASRRGQGANTEAFF
>NA|TRBV6-2/TRBV6-3|few|TRBJ2-7
TGTGCCAGCAGGGACAGTCCCTACGAGCAGTACTTC
CASRDSPYEQYF
>TRBD1|TRBV6-1|NA|TRBJ2-2
TGTGCCAGCACGTCCGGGACAGGGGGCAACACCGGGGAGCTGTTTTTT
CASTSGTGGNTGELFF
>TRBD2|TRBV6-2/TRBV6-3|once|TRBJ2-1
TGTGCCAGCAGGGGGGAGCGGGGGGGACTGAATGAGCAGTTCTTC
CASRGERGGLNEQFF
>TRBD1|TRBV20-1|large|TRBJ1-5
TGCAGTGCTAGGGGACAGGGGGCAGATCAGCCCCAGCATTTT
CSARGQGADQPQHF
>NA|TRBV9|NA|TRBJ1-1
TGTGCCAGCAGCTATACTGATTGGGGCACTGAAGCTTTCTTT
CASSYTDWGTEAFF
>TRBD1|TRBV2|NA|TRBJ1-3
TGTGCCAGCAGTGAAAACAGGGGCGGGAACACCATATATTTT
CASSENRGGNTIYF
>NA|TRBV12-3/TRBV12-4|NA|TRBJ2-1
TGTGCCAGCAGCCCTCTACTAGGGGGTGAGCAGTTCTTC
CASSPLLGGEQFF
>NA|TRBV10-3|NA|TRBJ2-1
TGTGCCATCAGTTTGACGCCGGAGGCCTACAATGAGCAGTTCTTC
CAISLTPEAYNEQFF
>NA|TRBV30|NA|TRBJ1-2
TGTGCCTGGAGTGTACGCCTAAGGGGGGCGGATAGCTATGGCTACACCTTC
CAWSVRLRGADSYGYTF
>TRBD1|TRBV2|large|TRBJ1-2
TGTGCCAGCAGTTTTACTGACAGGGTGGGCTATGGCTACACCTTC
CASSFTDRVGYGYTF
>NA|TRBV6-5|medium-sized|TRBJ2-3
TGTGCCAGCAGTTACGGGAATACGCAGTATTTT
CASSYGNTQYF
>TRBD1|TRBV25-1|few|TRBJ1-3
TGTGCCAGCAGTGTGGCAGGGGGCGGAAACACCATATATTTT
CASSVAGGGNTIYF
>NA|TRBV5-4|NA|TRBJ2-3
TGTGCCAGCAGCCCCCCTCGTAGGGGTAGCGGAAGCACAGATACGCAGTATTTT
CASSPPRRGSGSTDTQYF
>TRBD1|TRBV11-2|NA|TRBJ2-3
TGTGCCACTAAACATTCCAGGGGGTGGGTAGATACGCAGTATTTT
CATKHSRGWVDTQYF
>NA|TRBV20-1|NA|TRBJ1-1
TGCAGTGCTAGAGATGGGCAGGGGAGAACTGAAGCTTTCTTT
CSARDGQGRTEAFF
>TRBD2|TRBV7-9|few|TRBJ2-5
TGTGCCAGCAGCAGATGGACTAGCGGGACCGAGCGGGAGACCCAGTACTTC
CASSRWTSGTERETQYF
>TRBD2|TRBV30|few|TRBJ2-4
TGTGCCTGGAGCCCAGGACTAGCGGGGGGCGGGGACATTCAGTACTTC
CAWSPGLAGGGDIQYF